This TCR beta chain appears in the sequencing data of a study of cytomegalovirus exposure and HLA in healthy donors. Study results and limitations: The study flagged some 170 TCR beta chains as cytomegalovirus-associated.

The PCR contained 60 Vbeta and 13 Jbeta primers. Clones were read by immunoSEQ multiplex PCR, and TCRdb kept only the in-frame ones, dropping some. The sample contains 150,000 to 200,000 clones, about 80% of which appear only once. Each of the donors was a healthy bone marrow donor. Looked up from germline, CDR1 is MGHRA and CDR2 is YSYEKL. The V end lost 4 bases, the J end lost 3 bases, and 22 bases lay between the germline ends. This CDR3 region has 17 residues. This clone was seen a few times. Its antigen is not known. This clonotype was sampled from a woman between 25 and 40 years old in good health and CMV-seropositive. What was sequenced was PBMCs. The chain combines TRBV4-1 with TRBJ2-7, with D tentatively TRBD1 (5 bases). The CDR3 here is CASSPGSGADRIYEQYF. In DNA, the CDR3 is TGCGCCAGCAGCCCAGGAAGTGGGGCTGACCGGATCTACGAGCAGTACTTC.